The 27 T cell receptor beta chains reported below all come from one sample, sequenced in a study of early T cells in non-severe SARS-CoV-2 infection. Each CDR3 protein gets one entry after TCRdb re-called the 5' RACE reads with MiXCR. This sample yields tens of thousands of distinct CDR3 sequences, of which 4.6% are seen a single time; 5.5% to 7% belongs to the top ten. Specimen: whole blood, collected at baseline. These receptors all come from an adult who was a healthcare worker with PCR-confirmed SARS-CoV-2 infection or an uninfected control (not recorded which).

This clonotype was detected many times. In DNA, the CDR3 is TGTGCCAGCAGCCGACAGGTAGTTTACGAGCAGTACTTC. As protein: CASSRQVVYEQYF. V and J are TRBV7-9 and TRBJ2-7; D possibly corresponds to TRBD1 (6 bases). The CDR3 has 13 amino acids. V lost 5 bases and J 4 bases, leaving 12 bases between the germline ends. The germline V gene has CDR1 SEHNR and CDR2 FQNEAQ (reference sequence).

This clonotype was found many times. J is TRBJ2-3 and V is TRBV7-9; 7 bases align to TRBD2. The V and J ends lost 11 bases and 6 bases, in that order; junction bases with no gene match: 2. This CDR3 comprises 10 residues. Germline CDR1 and CDR2: SEHNR and FQNEAQ (reference sequence). CDR3 sequence reads: CAGAGDTQYF. In nucleotides, the CDR3 is TGTGCCGGAGCGGGGGATACGCAGTATTTT.

This clonotype appeared many times. The rearrangement links TRBV2 to TRBJ2-3; 13 bases map to TRBD2. The CDR3 has 15 amino acids. The ends lost 8 bases at V and 2 bases at J; junction bases unmatched: 4. Germline V lookup: CDR1 SNHLY, CDR2 FYNNEI. The CDR3, as DNA: TGTGCCAGCCCTGGACTAGCGGGGGCCACAGATACGCAGTATTTT. Protein product: CASPGLAGATDTQYF. The variable domain in full, with the rest retrieved from reference TRBV2 and TRBJ2-3, is EPEVTQTPSHQVTQMGQEVILRCVPISNHLYFYWYRQILGQKVEFLVSFYNNEISEKSEIFDDQFSVERPDGSNFTLKIRSTKLEDSAMYFCASPGLAGATDTQYFGPGTRLTVL.

This clonotype was counted ten times or more. The rearrangement links TRBV11-3 to TRBJ1-1; a possible D gene is TRBD1 (6 bases). Germline V gene data show CDR1 as SGHNT and CDR2 as YENEEA. The CDR3 extends over 16 amino acids. Between the trimmed V and J ends, which lost 7 bases and 0 bases, there was a span of 18 bases. CDR3 in DNA: TGTGCCAGCATCAATAGAGGGGGACGCATGAACACTGAAGCTTTCTTT. It translates to CASINRGGRMNTEAFF.

This clonotype was picked up many times. The chain combines TRBV11-3 with TRBJ2-7; 9 bases are a match to TRBD1. This CDR3 has 15 amino acids. The V gene's germline CDR1 is SGHNT and CDR2 YENEEA. V shed 0 bases and J 7 bases; nucleotides not matched to a gene: 7. The DNA for the CDR3 is TGTGCCAGCAGCTTAGAACAGGGGGCGCCCAAAGAGCAGTACTTC. Translating it yields CASSLEQGAPKEQYF. Based on the CDR3 plus reference TRBV11-3 and TRBJ2-7, the full variable domain is EAGVVQSPRYKIIEKKQPVAFWCNPISGHNTLYWYLQNLGQGPELLIRYENEEAVDDSQLPKDRFSAERLKGVDSTLKIQPAELGDSAVYLCASSLEQGAPKEQYFGPGTRLTVT.

This clonotype was counted at least ten times. The V call is TRBV7-9, the J call TRBJ2-3; D might be TRBD2 (5 bases). This CDR3 region has 14 residues. From germline, CDR1 is SEHNR and CDR2 FQNEAQ (reference sequence). Trimming shortened V by 7 bases and J by 6 bases, and 17 bases separated the two germline ends. The DNA for the CDR3 is TGTGCCAGCAACTACCCAGCGGTTTTCGATACGCAGTATTTT. Translation gives CASNYPAVFDTQYF.

This clonotype has just a few counts. The V and J genes are TRBV29-1 and TRBJ1-4, with TRBD1 as a possible D gene (6 bases). The CDR3 length is 13 residues. V lost 7 bases and J lost 8, with 17 bases in between. Germline CDR1 reads SQVTM; CDR2 reads ANQGSEA. CDR3 protein: CSAEGQQAEKLFF. CDR3 sequence (DNA): TGCAGCGCCGAAGGACAGCAGGCGGAAAAACTGTTTTTT.

This clonotype appeared many times. J is TRBJ1-1 and V is TRBV28, with TRBD1 identical over 7 bases. V lost 6 bases and J lost 11; bases outside the gene matches: 12. This CDR3 is built from 13 residues. The germline V gene has CDR1 MDHEN and CDR2 SYDVKM. CDR3 DNA: TGTGCCAGCAGGGAAACGGGGACAGCTCGGGCTTTCTTT. Its protein is CASRETGTARAFF.

This clonotype was detected many times. The gene calls are TRBV15 and TRBJ2-1; a possible D gene is TRBD2 (6 bases). V was trimmed by 6 bases and J by 2 bases, leaving 11 bases between them. Germline CDR1 and CDR2: LNHNV and YYDKDF (reference sequence). The CDR3 contains 14 residues. The CDR3 sequence is CATRAGSTYNEQFF. The DNA for the CDR3 is TGTGCCACCAGGGCCGGGAGCACCTACAATGAGCAGTTCTTC.

The rearrangement uses TRBV12-5 and TRBJ2-3, with D uncertain. There are 11 residues in the CDR3. V was pared by 3 bases and J by 3 bases, with 1 base between. Germline loops: CDR1 LGHNT, CDR2 FRNRAP. The DNA for the CDR3 is TGTGCTAGTGGTTTTACAGATACGCAGTATTTT. Protein product: CASGFTDTQYF.

In its sample, this clonotype was seen many times. V usage is TRBV3-1 and J usage is TRBJ1-2; D not certain. The germline V gene has CDR1 LGHDT and CDR2 YNNKEL (reference sequence). The germline V and J ends were trimmed by 1 base and 4 bases, with 10 bases remaining between them. The CDR3 spans 14 residues. CDR3 amino acids: CASSQVGTVYGYTF. The CDR3 nucleotides read TGTGCCAGCAGCCAAGTAGGTACTGTCTATGGCTACACCTTC.

The rearrangement uses TRBV10-3 and TRBJ2-1; perhaps TRBD1 as D (5 bases). Per germline, CDR1 ENHRY and CDR2 SYGVKD. The V and J ends lost 0 bases and 8 bases respectively, with 14 bases between them. The CDR3 is 15 amino acids. The CDR3 sequence: CAISESTTASDEQFF. The DNA of the CDR3 is TGTGCCATCAGTGAGTCAACGACAGCGTCGGATGAGCAGTTCTTC.

This clonotype was counted ten times or more. This chain links TRBV7-2 with TRBJ1-6, with a tentative D call TRBD1 (6 bases). The CDR3 covers 17 residues. In germline, CDR1 is SGHTA, CDR2 FQGNSA. The V end was cut by 1 base, the J end by 8 bases, with 18 bases between. The CDR3 loop reads CASSLVGGAGDHSPLHF. The DNA of the CDR3 is TGTGCCAGCAGCTTAGTCGGGGGCGCAGGCGACCATTCACCCCTCCACTTT.

This clonotype was found many times. The chain recombines TRBV20-1 with TRBJ1-5, with D perhaps matching TRBD1 (6 bases). Germline loops: CDR1 DFQATT, CDR2 SNEGSKA (reference sequence). The germline V and J ends were trimmed by 4 bases and 3 bases, with 19 bases remaining between them. The CDR3 is made up of 16 amino acids. CDR3 sequence: CSATQPSGQTNQPQHF. In DNA, the CDR3 is TGCAGTGCTACTCAACCCTCAGGACAGACCAATCAGCCCCAGCATTTT.

This clonotype was found many times. The chain recombines TRBV11-1 with TRBJ2-3; the D gene is possibly TRBD1 (5 bases). Trimming pared 6 bases from V and 4 bases from J, leaving 11 bases between. The germline gives CDR1 SGHAT, CDR2 FQDESV (reference sequence). CDR3 length: 13 residues. The CDR3 bases are TGTGCCAGCAGTCTCGTCAGGGCAGATACGCAGTATTTT. Translated, it gives CASSLVRADTQYF.

This clonotype was seen many times. The rearrangement joins TRBV4-2 to TRBJ2-1, with 10 positions matching TRBD2. The CDR3 consists of 18 residues. Germline V gives CDR1 LGHNA, CDR2 YNFKEQ. J gave up 6 bases and V 1 base, and 12 bases lay outside the gene matches. CDR3 sequence: CASSQGPGASGRINEQFF. CDR3 DNA: TGTGCCAGCAGCCAAGGACCAGGGGCTAGCGGGAGAATCAATGAGCAGTTCTTC.

In its sample, this clonotype was seen many times. This chain uses TRBV19 with TRBJ2-3, with D possibly matching TRBD1 (5 bases). The length of the CDR3 is 12 residues. The V gene's germline CDR1 is LNHDA and CDR2 SQIVND (reference sequence). V was clipped by 9 bases and J by 2 bases, with 9 bases between them. The CDR3 spells CASRQSTDTQYF. As DNA, the CDR3 is TGTGCCAGCCGACAGTCCACAGATACGCAGTATTTT.

This clonotype has at least ten counts. The chain joins TRBV19 to TRBJ2-3; 8 nucleotides line up with TRBD2. This CDR3 is built from 15 residues. V shed 7 bases, J shed 8 bases, and the junction held 14 bases outside the gene matches. Germline V gene data show CDR1 as LNHDA and CDR2 as SQIVND (reference sequence). The CDR3 protein is CASIDTGLVSGTQYF. In nucleotides, the CDR3 is TGTGCCAGTATTGATACGGGACTAGTCAGTGGTACGCAGTATTTT.

V gene TRBV12-3 or TRBV12-4 combines with J gene TRBJ1-1, with D perhaps matching TRBD1 (5 bases). This CDR3 contains 16 residues. The V and J ends lost 5 bases and 1 base respectively, with 17 bases between them. CDR3 DNA sequence: TGTGCCAGCAGTCAAGGACAAGGCCCTTGGAACACTGAAGCTTTCTTT. Translating gives CASSQGQGPWNTEAFF.

There are many counts of this clonotype. The chain uses TRBV20-1 and TRBJ2-1, with a possible D match to TRBD2 (6 bases). V gave up 2 bases and J gave up 3 bases, with 17 bases separating them. The germline CDR1 and CDR2 sequences are DFQATT and SNEGSKA (reference sequence). CDR3 length equals 16 residues. CDR3 in amino acids: CSARWGRAGRYNEQFF. DNA of the CDR3: TGCAGTGCTAGATGGGGTCGGGCGGGACGCTACAATGAGCAGTTCTTC.

This clonotype has at least ten counts. The chain joins TRBV12-3 or TRBV12-4 to TRBJ2-7; TRBD2 aligns across 11 bases. Germline trimming cut 4 bases from V and 7 bases from J; bases unmatched to any gene: 18. CDR3 length equals 18 residues. In DNA form, the CDR3 reads TGTGCCAGCAGTTCATCTACCGGGACTAGCGGACCGGTGGAGGAGCAGTACTTC. Translating it yields CASSSSTGTSGPVEEQYF.

At least ten counts were recorded for this clonotype. The rearrangement joins TRBV10-1 to TRBJ2-7; tentatively, D is TRBD2 (6 bases). The CDR3 runs to 15 residues. The V end was cut by 8 bases, the J end by 5 bases, with 22 bases between. Germline lookup yields CDR1 WNHNN and CDR2 SYGVQD (reference sequence). The DNA of the CDR3 is TGCGCCAGCTTAGTGAGGCGGCAAGGGAGGAACGAGCAGTACTTC. This codes for CASLVRRQGRNEQYF.

This clonotype has at least ten counts. V gene TRBV7-3 combines with J gene TRBJ2-3; D possibly matches TRBD1 or TRBD2 (5 bases each). V was shortened by 5 bases and J by 4 bases, with 19 bases between the two germline ends. This CDR3 is 16 amino acids long. Germline CDR1 is SGHTA and CDR2 is FQGTGA. The CDR3 nucleotides read TGTGCCAGCAGCAGACGGGATGCAGGGTACGCAGATACGCAGTATTTT. It translates to CASSRRDAGYADTQYF.

There are many counts of this clonotype. The chain carries TRBV5-4 and TRBJ2-3, with TRBD2 matching 7 bases. CDR1 SGHNT and CDR2 YYREEE come from the germline V gene (reference sequence). J gave up 2 bases and V 0 bases, and 3 bases lay outside the gene matches. This CDR3 has 15 residues. CDR3 residues: CASSLGAGSTDTQYF. CDR3 in DNA: TGTGCCAGCAGCTTGGGAGCGGGGTCCACAGATACGCAGTATTTT.

In its sample, this clonotype was seen many times. This chain joins TRBV12-3 or TRBV12-4 and TRBJ2-3; no firm D call. The CDR3 has 14 amino acids. V shed 7 bases and J shed 3 bases, with 14 bases lying between them. CDR3: CASISGLGTDTQYF. The CDR3 nucleotides read TGTGCCAGCATTTCTGGCTTGGGGACAGATACGCAGTATTTT.

Ten or more counts support this clonotype. The chain's CDR3 is CASRSQGMYEQYF. The CDR3 DNA sequence: TGTGCCAGCAGGTCACAGGGTATGTACGAGCAGTACTTC. The chain combines TRBV12-3 or TRBV12-4 with TRBJ2-7, with D perhaps matching TRBD1 (6 bases). The CDR3 is made up of 13 amino acids. V was clipped by 6 bases and J by 4 bases, with 13 bases between them.

The rearrangement links TRBV29-1 to TRBJ1-6, with TRBD1 as a possible D gene (5 bases). The CDR3 runs to 13 residues. The V gene lost 4 bases and the J gene lost 8 bases, with 12 bases spanning the gap. Germline loops: CDR1 SQVTM, CDR2 ANQGSEA. DNA for the CDR3: TGCAGCGTTGGTGCAGGGAGGGATTCACCCCTCCACTTT. Translated, it gives CSVGAGRDSPLHF.